This T cell receptor beta chain was sequenced during a study of cytomegalovirus exposure and HLA in healthy donors. As regards this clone: As yet, its antigen is unknown.

V dropped 5 bases and J dropped 7; count of bases not matched to a gene: 14. The CDR3 sequence is 15 residues long. From germline, CDR1 is SGHNT and CDR2 YYREEE (reference sequence). The study's findings and limits: Later genetic work tied a missense DCLRE1C variant to beta-chain V and J trimming. For presence/absence analyses, sequencing depth was assumed to be roughly uniform across donors.

The PCR made use of 60 Vbeta and 13 Jbeta primers. Method: immunoSEQ multiplex PCR; TCRdb's copy keeps in-frame clones and lacks some. The table has around 21,000 clones, about 78% seen once. The sequencing input was PBMCs. This sequence was found in a man aged 55 to 70 in good health and CMV-seronegative. The J gene is TRBJ2-5, the V gene TRBV5-4, with TRBD2 matching 7 bases. The chain's CDR3 is CASRPSAGAFGTQYF. Written as DNA, the CDR3 is TGTGCCAGCAGACCATCGGCGGGAGCTTTTGGGACCCAGTACTTC. Using reference TRBV5-4 and TRBJ2-5 for the parts outside the CDR3, the full variable domain is ETGVTQSPTHLIKTRGQQVTLRCSSQSGHNTVSWYQQALGQGPQFIFQYYREEENGRGNFPPRFSGLQFPNYSSELNVNALELDDSALYLCASRPSAGAFGTQYFGPGTRLLVL.